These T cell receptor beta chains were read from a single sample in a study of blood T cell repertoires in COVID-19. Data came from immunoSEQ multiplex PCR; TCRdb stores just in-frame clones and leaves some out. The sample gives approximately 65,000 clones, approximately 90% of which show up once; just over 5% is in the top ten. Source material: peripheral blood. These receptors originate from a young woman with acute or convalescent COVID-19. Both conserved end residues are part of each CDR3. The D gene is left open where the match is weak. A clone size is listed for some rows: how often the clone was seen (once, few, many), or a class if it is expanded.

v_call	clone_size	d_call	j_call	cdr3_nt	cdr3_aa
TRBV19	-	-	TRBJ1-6	TGTGCCAGTAGTATCCAGGGAGGGGTGTCACCCCTCCACTTT	CASSIQGGVSPLHF
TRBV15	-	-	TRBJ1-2	TGTGCCACCAGCACCCGGACCACAGGAGATGGCTACACCTTC	CATSTRTTGDGYTF
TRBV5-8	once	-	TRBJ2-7	TGTGCCAGCAGCGCCGACAGGAACTACGAGCAGTACTTC	CASSADRNYEQYF
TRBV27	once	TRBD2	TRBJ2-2	TGTGCCAGCAGTTTAATGGGACTAGCGGACAACACCGGGGAGCTGTTTTTT	CASSLMGLADNTGELFF
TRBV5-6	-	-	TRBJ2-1	TGTGCCAGCAGCAAAACCAGGGACAATGAGCAGTTCTTC	CASSKTRDNEQFF
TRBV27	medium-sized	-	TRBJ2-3	TGTGCCAGCAAGTGGTCTAGCGGCACAGATACGCAGTATTTT	CASKWSSGTDTQYF
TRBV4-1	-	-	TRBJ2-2	TGCGCCAGCAGCCAAGGCGGTCAGAACACCGGGGAGCTGTTTTTT	CASSQGGQNTGELFF
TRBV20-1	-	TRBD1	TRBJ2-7	TGCAGTGCTAGTCGGAGACAGGGGGCGAACGAGCAGTACTTC	CSASRRQGANEQYF
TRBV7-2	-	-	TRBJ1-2	TGTGCCAGCAGCTTAAGTAATACAGTCTATGGCTACACCTTC	CASSLSNTVYGYTF
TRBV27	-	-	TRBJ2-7	TGTGCCAGCAGCCGAGACAGGTTAGAGGACAAGTACTTC	CASSRDRLEDKYF
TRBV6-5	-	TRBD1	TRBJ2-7	TGTGCCAGCAGGGACAGGGGAAAGAGCTCCTACGAGCAGTACTTC	CASRDRGKSSYEQYF
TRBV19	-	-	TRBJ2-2	TGTGCCAGTAGTTCGGGGATCCTGAACACCGGGGAGCTGTTTTTT	CASSSGILNTGELFF
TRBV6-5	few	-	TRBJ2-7	TGTGCCAGCAGTTACCGAGGGACCTACGAGCAGTACTTC	CASSYRGTYEQYF
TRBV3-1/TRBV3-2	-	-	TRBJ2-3	TGTGCCAGCAGGGGCGATACAGATACGCAGTATTTT	CASRGDTDTQYF
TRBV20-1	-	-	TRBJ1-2	TGCAGTGCTAGTACCAACTTGAACTATGGCTACACCTTC	CSASTNLNYGYTF
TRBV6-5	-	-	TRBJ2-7	TGTGCCAGCAGTTATCGGGGGAGCTCCTACGAGCAGTACTTC	CASSYRGSSYEQYF
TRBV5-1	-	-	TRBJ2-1	TGCGCCAGCAGCTTAAGCGCGGGGAGCCGTTACAATGAGCAGTTCTTC	CASSLSAGSRYNEQFF
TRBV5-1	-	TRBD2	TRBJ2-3	TGCGCCAGCAGCTTGACAGGGACTAGCGGCAACACAGATACGCAGTATTTT	CASSLTGTSGNTDTQYF
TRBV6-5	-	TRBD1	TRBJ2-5	TGTGCCAGCAGTCCGGGACAGGGGGCGAGAGAGACCCAGTACTTC	CASSPGQGARETQYF
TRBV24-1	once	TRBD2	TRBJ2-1	TGTGCCACCAGTGACCCAACTGCCGGGACTAGCGGATACAATGAGCAGTTCTTC	CATSDPTAGTSGYNEQFF
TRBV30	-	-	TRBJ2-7	TGTGCCTGGAAACCGGGGACTCCTACTCGGGAGCAGTACTTC	CAWKPGTPTREQYF
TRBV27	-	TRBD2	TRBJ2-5	TGTGCCAGCAGTCGGGGGAGGGGGATGGCTAGCGGGAGACAAGAGACCCAGTACTTC	CASSRGRGMASGRQETQYF
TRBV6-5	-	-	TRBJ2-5	TGTGCCAGCAGCGGGGGACCAGGCAACCAAGAGACCCAGTACTTC	CASSGGPGNQETQYF
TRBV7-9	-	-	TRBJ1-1	TGTGCCAGCAGCTTACAGGGTTACACTGAAGCTTTCTTT	CASSLQGYTEAFF
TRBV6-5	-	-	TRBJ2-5	TGTGCCAGCAGGCGGCAGATGTACCAAGAGACCCAGTACTTC	CASRRQMYQETQYF
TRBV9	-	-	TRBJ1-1	TGTGCCAGCAGACTCCCCCTGTCTGCGAACACTGAAGCTTTCTTT	CASRLPLSANTEAFF
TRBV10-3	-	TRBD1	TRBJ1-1	TGTGCCATCAGTGAGTCGATTGGGACAGATGAAGCTTTCTTT	CAISESIGTDEAFF
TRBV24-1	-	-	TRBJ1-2	TGTGCCACCAGCTCGCGGGACTCTAATGGCTACACCTTC	CATSSRDSNGYTF
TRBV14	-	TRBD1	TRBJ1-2	TGTGCCAGCAGCCCTACGATCCGGGACAGTAACTATGGCTACACCTTC	CASSPTIRDSNYGYTF